This entry lists 6 T cell receptor beta chains sequenced from one sample in a study of PD-1 blockade in classical Hodgkin lymphoma. Time point of the sample: newly diagnosed, previously untreated cHL patient sample. The CD4+ T cells used were purified from thawed PBMCs through magnetic negative selection. The table came from immunoSEQ multiplex PCR; TCRdb's copy has only in-frame clones and leaves some out. Of tens of thousands of clones detected, around 90% appear once; the ten largest clones hold under 0.4%. The sample taken for sequencing was CD4+ T cells from blood. Source of these receptors: a human donor with classical Hodgkin lymphoma.

This chain uses TRBV27 with TRBJ2-7, with TRBD1 matching over 11 bases. In germline, CDR1 is MNHEY, CDR2 SMNVEV (reference sequence). V lost 6 bases and J lost 2; bases outside the gene matches: 6. The CDR3 consists of 15 residues. The CDR3 DNA follows: TGTGCCAGCAGGAATCCGGGACAGGGGGCCTACGAGCAGTACTTC. Amino acids: CASRNPGQGAYEQYF.

Only one count was recorded for this clone. This chain connects TRBV11-2 to TRBJ2-1; 9 positions match TRBD1. The CDR3 is 16 residues long. The J segment lost 10 bases and the V segment lost 5 bases, leaving 15 bases of the junction unmatched. Germline CDR1 is SGHAT and CDR2 is FQNNGV. The CDR3 spells CASSPRAGTGNNEQFF. The DNA of the CDR3 is TGTGCCAGCAGCCCAAGAGCCGGGACAGGGAATAACGAGCAGTTCTTC.

The rearrangement uses TRBV28 and TRBJ2-1; 7 bases map to TRBD1. This CDR3 has 17 amino acids. V dropped 5 bases and J dropped 5; count of bases not matched to a gene: 15. CDR1 is MDHEN, CDR2 SYDVKM, per germline. Written as DNA, the CDR3 is TGTGCCAGCAGTCCACCCTTTTACAGGGGCCCTAACAATGAGCAGTTCTTC. The encoded protein is CASSPPFYRGPNNEQFF.

The chain has TRBV5-1 and TRBJ1-1; D possibly corresponds to TRBD1 (5 bases). Germline V gene sequence: CDR1 SGHRS, CDR2 YFSETQ. Trimming shortened V by 4 bases and J by 0 bases, and 13 bases separated the two germline ends. The CDR3 is 15 residues long. The CDR3 nucleotides read TGCGCCAGCAGCGCCAGGGAGGGTATGAACACTGAAGCTTTCTTT. Protein sequence: CASSAREGMNTEAFF.

The genes are TRBV23-1 and TRBJ1-1; 7 bases fit TRBD1. TRBV23-1 is labeled an ORF, and its function is uncertain. Trimming at V came to 8 bases and at J to 0 bases, leaving 6 bases not matched to a gene. This CDR3 is built from 14 residues. The CDR3 here is CASAQGGLNTEAFF. For the CDR3, the DNA is TGCGCCAGCGCCCAGGGGGGCTTGAACACTGAAGCTTTCTTT.

The chain has TRBV18 and TRBJ2-5; 7 bases align to TRBD2. The J call could be wrong; TRBJ2-7 is a better fit for the DNA end. The germline gives CDR1 KGHSH, CDR2 LQKENI. The CDR3 covers 14 residues. Here the CDR3 reads CASSPAGEENEQYF. As DNA, the CDR3 is TGTGCCAGCTCACCAGCGGGAGAGGAGAACGAGCAGTACTTC.